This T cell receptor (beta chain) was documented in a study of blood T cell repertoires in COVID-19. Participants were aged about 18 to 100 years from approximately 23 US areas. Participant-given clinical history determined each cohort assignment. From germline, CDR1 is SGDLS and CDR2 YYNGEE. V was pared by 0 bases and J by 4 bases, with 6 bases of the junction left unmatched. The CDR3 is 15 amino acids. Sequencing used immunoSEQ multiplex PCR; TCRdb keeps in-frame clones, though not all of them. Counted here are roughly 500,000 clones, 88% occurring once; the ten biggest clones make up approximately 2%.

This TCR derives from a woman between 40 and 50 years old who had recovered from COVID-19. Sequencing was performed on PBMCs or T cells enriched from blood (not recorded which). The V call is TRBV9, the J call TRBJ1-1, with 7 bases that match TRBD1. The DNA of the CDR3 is TGTGCCAGCAGCGTAGGAGGGGGCGGACCCACTGAAGCTTTCTTT. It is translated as CASSVGGGGPTEAFF.